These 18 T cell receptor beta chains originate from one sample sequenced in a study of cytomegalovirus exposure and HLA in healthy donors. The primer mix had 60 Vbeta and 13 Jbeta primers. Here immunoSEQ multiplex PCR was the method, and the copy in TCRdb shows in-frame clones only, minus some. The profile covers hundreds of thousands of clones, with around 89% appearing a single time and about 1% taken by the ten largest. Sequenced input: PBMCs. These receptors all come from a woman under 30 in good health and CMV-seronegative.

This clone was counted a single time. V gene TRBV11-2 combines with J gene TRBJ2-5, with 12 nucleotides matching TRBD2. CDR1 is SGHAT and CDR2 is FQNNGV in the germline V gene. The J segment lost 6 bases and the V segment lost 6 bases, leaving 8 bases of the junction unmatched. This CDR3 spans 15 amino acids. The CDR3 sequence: CASSKYGLAGKTQYF. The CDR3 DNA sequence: TGTGCCAGCAGTAAATATGGACTAGCGGGAAAGACCCAGTACTTC.

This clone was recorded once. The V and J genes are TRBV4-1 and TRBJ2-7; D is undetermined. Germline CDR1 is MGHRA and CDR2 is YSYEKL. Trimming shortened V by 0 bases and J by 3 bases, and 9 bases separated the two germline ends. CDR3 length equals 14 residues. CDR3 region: CASSQDTGFYEQYF. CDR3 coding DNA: TGCGCCAGCAGCCAAGATACGGGTTTCTACGAGCAGTACTTC.

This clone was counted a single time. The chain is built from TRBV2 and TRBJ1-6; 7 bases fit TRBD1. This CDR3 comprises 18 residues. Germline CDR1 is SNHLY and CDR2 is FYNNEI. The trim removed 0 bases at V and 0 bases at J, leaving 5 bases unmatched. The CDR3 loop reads CASSEALTGSSYNSPLHF. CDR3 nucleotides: TGTGCCAGCAGTGAAGCTTTGACAGGGAGCTCCTATAATTCACCCCTCCACTTT. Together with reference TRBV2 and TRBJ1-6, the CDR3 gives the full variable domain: EPEVTQTPSHQVTQMGQEVILRCVPISNHLYFYWYRQILGQKVEFLVSFYNNEISEKSEIFDDQFSVERPDGSNFTLKIRSTKLEDSAMYFCASSEALTGSSYNSPLHFGNGTRLTVT.

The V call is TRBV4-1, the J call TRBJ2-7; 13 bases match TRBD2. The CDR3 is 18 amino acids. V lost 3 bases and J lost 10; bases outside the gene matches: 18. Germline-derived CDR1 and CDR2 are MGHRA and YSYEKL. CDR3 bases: TGCGCCAGCAGCCAGAGGCAATTAAAGGGACTAGCGGGGACCCCCCAGTACTTC. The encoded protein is CASSQRQLKGLAGTPQYF.

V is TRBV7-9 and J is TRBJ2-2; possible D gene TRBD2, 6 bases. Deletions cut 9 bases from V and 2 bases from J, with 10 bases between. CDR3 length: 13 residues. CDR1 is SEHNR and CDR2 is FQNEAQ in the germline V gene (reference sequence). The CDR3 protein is CASGTSNTGELFF. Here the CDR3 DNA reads TGTGCCAGTGGGACTTCTAACACCGGGGAGCTGTTTTTT.

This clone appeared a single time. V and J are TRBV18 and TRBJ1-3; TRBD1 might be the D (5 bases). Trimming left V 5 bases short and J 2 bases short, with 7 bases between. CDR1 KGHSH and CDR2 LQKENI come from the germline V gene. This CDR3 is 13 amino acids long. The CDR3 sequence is CASSADTGNTIYF. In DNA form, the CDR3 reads TGTGCCAGCTCAGCGGACACTGGAAACACCATATATTTT.

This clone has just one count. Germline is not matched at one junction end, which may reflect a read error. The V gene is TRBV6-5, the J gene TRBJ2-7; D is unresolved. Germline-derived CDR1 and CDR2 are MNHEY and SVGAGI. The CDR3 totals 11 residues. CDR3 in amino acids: CATSQAGEQYF. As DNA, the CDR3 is TGTGCCACCAGTCAGGCAGGCGAGCAGTACTTC.

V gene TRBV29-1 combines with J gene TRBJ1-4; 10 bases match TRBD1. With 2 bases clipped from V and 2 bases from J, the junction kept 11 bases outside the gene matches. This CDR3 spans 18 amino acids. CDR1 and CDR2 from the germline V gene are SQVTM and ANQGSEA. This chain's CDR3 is CSVEIPGTGVLTNEKLFF. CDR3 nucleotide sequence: TGCAGCGTTGAAATACCCGGGACAGGGGTTTTGACTAATGAAAAACTGTTTTTT.

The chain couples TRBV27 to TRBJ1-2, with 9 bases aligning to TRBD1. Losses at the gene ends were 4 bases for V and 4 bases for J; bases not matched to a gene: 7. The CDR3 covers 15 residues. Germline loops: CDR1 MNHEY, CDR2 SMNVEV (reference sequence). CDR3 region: CASSSSGTGTYGYTF. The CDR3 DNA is TGTGCCAGCAGTTCATCCGGGACAGGGACCTATGGCTACACCTTC.

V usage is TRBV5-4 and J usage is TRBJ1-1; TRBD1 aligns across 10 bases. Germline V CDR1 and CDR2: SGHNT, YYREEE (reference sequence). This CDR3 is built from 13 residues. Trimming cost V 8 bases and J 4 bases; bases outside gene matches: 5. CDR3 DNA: TGTGCCAGTGTTCGGACAGGGGGCACTGAAGCTTTCTTT. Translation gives CASVRTGGTEAFF.

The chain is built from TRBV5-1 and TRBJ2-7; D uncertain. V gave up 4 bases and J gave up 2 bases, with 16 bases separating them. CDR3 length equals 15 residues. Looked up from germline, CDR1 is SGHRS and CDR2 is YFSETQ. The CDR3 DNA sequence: TGCGCCAGCAGCGCGACTCTGTCCGGAGCCTACGAGCAGTACTTC. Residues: CASSATLSGAYEQYF. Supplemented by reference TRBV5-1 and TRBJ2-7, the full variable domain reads KAGVTQTPRYLIKTRGQQVTLSCSPISGHRSVSWYQQTPGQGLQFLFEYFSETQRNKGNFPGRFSGRQFSNSRSEMNVSTLELGDSALYLCASSATLSGAYEQYFGPGTRLTVT.

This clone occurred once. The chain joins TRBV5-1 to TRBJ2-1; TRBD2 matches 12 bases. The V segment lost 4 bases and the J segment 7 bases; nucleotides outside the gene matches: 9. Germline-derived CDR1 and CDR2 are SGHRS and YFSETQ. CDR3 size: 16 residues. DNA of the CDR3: TGCGCCAGCAGCCCGCGGACTAGCGGGACAGGGAATGAGCAGTTCTTC. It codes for CASSPRTSGTGNEQFF.

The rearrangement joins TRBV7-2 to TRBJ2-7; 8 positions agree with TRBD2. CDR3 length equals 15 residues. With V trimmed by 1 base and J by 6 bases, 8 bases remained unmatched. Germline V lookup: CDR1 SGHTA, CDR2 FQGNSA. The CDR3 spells CASSLDRLAGREQYF. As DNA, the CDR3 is TGTGCCAGCAGCTTAGATCGGCTAGCGGGCCGCGAGCAGTACTTC. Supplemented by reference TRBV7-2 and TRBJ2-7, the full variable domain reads GAGVSQSPSNKVTEKGKDVELRCDPISGHTALYWYRQSLGQGLEFLIYFQGNSAPDKSGLPSDRFSAERTGGSVSTLTIQRTQQEDSAVYLCASSLDRLAGREQYFGPGTRLTVT.

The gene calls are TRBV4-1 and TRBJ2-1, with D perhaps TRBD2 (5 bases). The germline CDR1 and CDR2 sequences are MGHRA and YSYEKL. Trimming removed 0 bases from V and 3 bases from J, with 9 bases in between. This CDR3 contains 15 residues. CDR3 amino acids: CASSQDGRDYNEQFF. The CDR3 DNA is TGCGCCAGCAGCCAAGATGGCCGGGACTACAATGAGCAGTTCTTC.

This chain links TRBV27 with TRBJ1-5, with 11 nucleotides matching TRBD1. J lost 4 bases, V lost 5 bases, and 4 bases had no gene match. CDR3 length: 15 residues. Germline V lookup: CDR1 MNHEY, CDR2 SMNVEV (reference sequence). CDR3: CASSTGTGGNQPQHF. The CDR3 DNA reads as TGTGCCAGCAGTACCGGGACAGGGGGGAATCAGCCCCAGCATTTT.

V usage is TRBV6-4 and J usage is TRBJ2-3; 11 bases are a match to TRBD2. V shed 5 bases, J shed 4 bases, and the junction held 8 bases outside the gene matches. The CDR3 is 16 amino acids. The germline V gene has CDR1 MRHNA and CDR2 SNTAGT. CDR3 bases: TGTGCCAGCAGTTCCGGGACTAGCGGACCGGCAGATACGCAGTATTTT. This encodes CASSSGTSGPADTQYF.

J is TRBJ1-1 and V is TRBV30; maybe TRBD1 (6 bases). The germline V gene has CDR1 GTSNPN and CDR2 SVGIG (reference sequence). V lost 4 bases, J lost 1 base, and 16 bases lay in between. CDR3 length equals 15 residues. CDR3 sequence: CAWTGARTANTEAFF. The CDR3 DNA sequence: TGTGCCTGGACCGGGGCCCGGACAGCGAACACTGAAGCTTTCTTT. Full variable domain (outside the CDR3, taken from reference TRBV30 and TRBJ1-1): SQTIHQWPATLVQPVGSPLSLECTVEGTSNPNLYWYRQAAGRGLQLLFYSVGIGQISSEVPQNLSASRPQDRQFILSSKKLLLSDSGFYLCAWTGARTANTEAFFGQGTRLTVV.

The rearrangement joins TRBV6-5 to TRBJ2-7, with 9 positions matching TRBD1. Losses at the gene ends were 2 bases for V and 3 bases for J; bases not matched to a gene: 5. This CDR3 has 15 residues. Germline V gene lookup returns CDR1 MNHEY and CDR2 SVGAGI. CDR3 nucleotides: TGTGCCAGCAGTTACAACCCGGACAGGGGCTACGAGCAGTACTTC. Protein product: CASSYNPDRGYEQYF.